A selection of T cell receptor beta chains follows, all from one sample in a study of radiotherapy plus CTLA-4 blockade in lung cancer. The table came from immunoSEQ multiplex PCR; TCRdb's copy has only in-frame clones and leaves some out. This sample has some 100,000 clones; about four fifths occur once, and the top ten carry approximately 4.7%. This sample comprised peripheral blood, obtained from a patient treated with radiotherapy plus ipilimumab. The receptor source for this set is a human donor with non-small cell lung cancer who had a partial response to radiotherapy plus ipilimumab. Both conserved end residues are part of each CDR3. D genes are given only for firm matches. Clone size is shown for a subset of rows, as once, few, many or a class of expanded clone.

DNA	CDR3	size	V	J	D
TGTGCCAGTAGTATCTCCCTCCCTACTGAAGCTTTCTTT	CASSISLPTEAFF	.	TRBV19	TRBJ1-1	.
TGTGCCAGCAGCTTGACAGGGTGGAATTCACCCCTCCACTTT	CASSLTGWNSPLHF	.	TRBV5-6	TRBJ1-6	.
TGCGCCAGCAGCTTGGAGGCTAGACGGTCTTCTGGAAACACCATATATTTT	CASSLEARRSSGNTIYF	.	TRBV5-1	TRBJ1-3	.
TGTGCCAGCAGCTTAATAGCGGAACGCACAGATACGCAGTATTTT	CASSLIAERTDTQYF	.	TRBV7-8	TRBJ2-3	.
TGTGCTAGTGGTTTCTCCGGACAGAACAATGAGCAGTTCTTC	CASGFSGQNNEQFF	.	TRBV12-5	TRBJ2-1	.
TGTGCCAGCAGTGAAGTAAAGACCCAGTACTTC	CASSEVKTQYF	.	TRBV2	TRBJ2-5	.
TGTGCCAGTACTTCTCTAGGGAGCGGGAGAAGTGGCGGGGAGCTGTTTTTT	CASTSLGSGRSGGELFF	.	TRBV19	TRBJ2-2	TRBD2
TGCGCCAGCAGCTTGGATGGGGCCTCCAATCAGCCCCAGCATTTT	CASSLDGASNQPQHF	.	TRBV5-1	TRBJ1-5	.
TGTGCCAGCAGTTACTCGACAGGCTACGAGCAGTACTTC	CASSYSTGYEQYF	once	TRBV6-5	TRBJ2-7	.
TGTGCCAGTTCCCCTCGACTAGTTACGTCTGGGGCCAACGTCCTGACTTTC	CASSPRLVTSGANVLTF	.	TRBV2	TRBJ2-6	.
TGTGCCAGCAGCCAGACAGGGGCCAATCAGCCCCAGCATTTT	CASSQTGANQPQHF	.	TRBV7-9	TRBJ1-5	TRBD1
TGTGCCAGCAGCTTAAGTTCGGGGGGCGCAGATACGCAGTATTTT	CASSLSSGGADTQYF	.	TRBV7-2	TRBJ2-3	.
TGTGCCAGCTCACCATCTGCGGGGTTTATGGGTCGACTAGCGGACAATGAGCAGTTCTTC	CASSPSAGFMGRLADNEQFF	.	TRBV18	TRBJ2-1	TRBD2
TGTGCCAGCAGTTATTTGGCCAGCGATGAGCAGTTCTTC	CASSYLASDEQFF	.	TRBV6-5	TRBJ2-1	.
TGCGCCAGCAGCTTGGCCGTGGCGGGAGGACAGGAGACCCAGTACTTC	CASSLAVAGGQETQYF	.	TRBV5-1	TRBJ2-5	TRBD2
TGCGCCAGCAGTGAGTTGGCTAGCGGGAGAAAGGATGAGCAGTTCTTC	CASSELASGRKDEQFF	.	TRBV10-2	TRBJ2-1	TRBD2
TGTGCCAGCAGCGGGGGGACAGCGGTAAATCAGCCCCAGCATTTT	CASSGGTAVNQPQHF	once	TRBV7-8	TRBJ1-5	TRBD1
TGCGCCAGCAGCCAAGTTCGGAGACAGGGGCAAACTAATGAAAAACTGTTTTTT	CASSQVRRQGQTNEKLFF	.	TRBV4-1	TRBJ1-4	TRBD1
TGTGCCAGCAGCTCACAGGGGAGAAACACTGAAGCTTTCTTT	CASSSQGRNTEAFF	.	TRBV7-9	TRBJ1-1	TRBD1
TGTGCCAGCAGCAAGACAGGGGGACTAGCGGGTACTAAGCAGTTCTTC	CASSKTGGLAGTKQFF	many	TRBV5-8	TRBJ2-1	TRBD2
TGTGCCACCAGCAGAGATCCGGGGAACTCTGGAAACACCATATATTTT	CATSRDPGNSGNTIYF	.	TRBV15	TRBJ1-3	.
TGTGCCAGCAGTTCGGCCGGACAGAACAATCAGCCCCAGCATTTT	CASSSAGQNNQPQHF	.	TRBV28	TRBJ1-5	.